Here is one TCR beta chain with its context. The antigen remains undetermined. The sample is drawn from a study of Tregs in tolerant kidney transplant recipients. Study outcomes and limitations: Nucleotide sequences could not be compared across some patients' samples due to primer changes.

With V trimmed by 9 bases and J by 5 bases, 5 bases remained unmatched. CDR3 length: 12 residues. Germline V gives CDR1 LNHDA, CDR2 SQIVND (reference sequence). Clones were read by immunoSEQ multiplex PCR, and TCRdb kept only the in-frame ones, dropping some. Here the sample spans about 110,000 clones, 90% being singletons. The V and J genes are TRBV19 and TRBJ2-5; 8 bases agree with TRBD1. This specimen was CD4+ T cells from blood, taken before the transplant. The TCR originated in a human donor who received a combined kidney and bone marrow transplant. This CDR3 is CASHDRGETQYF. Written as DNA, the CDR3 is TGTGCCAGCCATGACAGGGGCGAGACCCAGTACTTC. Combining the CDR3 with reference TRBV19 and TRBJ2-5 gives the whole variable domain DGGITQSPKYLFRKEGQNVTLSCEQNLNHDAMYWYRQDPGQGLRLIYYSQIVNDFQKGDIAEGYSVSREKKESFPLTVTSAQKNPTAFYLCASHDRGETQYFGPGTRLLVL.